The 24 T cell receptor beta chains presented below share a single source sample, sequenced in a study of T cell responses to AZD1222 COVID-19 vaccine. The assay was immunoSEQ multiplex PCR, and TCRdb's table has in-frame clones only and misses some. The sample gives some 120,000 clones, around 90% of which show up once; approximately 4.2% is in the top ten. Sequenced material: peripheral blood, taken on day 0 of AZD1222 vaccination. Receptors originate from an adult in good health.

The V and J genes are TRBV5-6 and TRBJ2-2, with D possibly being TRBD2 (7 bases). The CDR3 sequence is 17 residues long. Germline values: CDR1 SGHDT, CDR2 YYEEEE. The V and J ends lost 2 bases and 7 bases respectively, with 21 bases between them. The CDR3 loop is CASSFPTRGASDGELFF. In DNA, the CDR3 is TGTGCCAGCAGCTTCCCGACCCGGGGGGCGTCGGACGGGGAGCTGTTTTTT.

The J gene is TRBJ2-4, the V gene TRBV5-1, with TRBD1 matching 9 bases. Germline V gene lookup returns CDR1 SGHRS and CDR2 YFSETQ. V gave up 4 bases and J gave up 5 bases; unmatched junction bases: 7. The CDR3 length is 15 residues. The CDR3 reads CASSQDRGAQNIQYF. The CDR3 coding sequence is TGCGCCAGCAGCCAAGACAGGGGGGCCCAAAACATTCAGTACTTC.

This clone occurred once. The chain carries TRBV24-1 and TRBJ2-1; a possible D gene is TRBD1 (6 bases). This CDR3 region has 15 residues. Trimming took 4 bases from V and 5 from J, leaving 14 bases between them. CDR1 and CDR2 (germline): KGHDR, SFDVKD. In DNA, the CDR3 is TGTGCCACCAGTGAACCTTGGACAGCTCACAATGAGCAGTTCTTC. It is translated as CATSEPWTAHNEQFF.

This sequence joins TRBV5-1 and TRBJ1-1; D gene unclear. CDR3 length: 13 residues. Trimming left V 0 bases short and J 9 bases short, with 12 bases between. Germline V gene data show CDR1 as SGHRS and CDR2 as YFSETQ. DNA for the CDR3: TGCGCCAGCAGCTTGGGCGGGGAGCTAAAAGCTTTCTTT. This codes for CASSLGGELKAFF.

The chain recombines TRBV14 with TRBJ2-1; tentatively, D is TRBD1 (5 bases). CDR1 is SGHDN, CDR2 FVKESK, per germline. The CDR3 contains 16 residues. V dropped 7 bases and J dropped 0 bases, with 16 bases sitting between them. The CDR3 region is CASTDKIFSSYNEQFF. CDR3 DNA sequence: TGTGCCAGCACGGACAAGATATTTAGCTCCTACAATGAGCAGTTCTTC.

This chain joins TRBV27 and TRBJ1-2; tentative D call: TRBD1 (5 bases). The ends were cut back, 6 bases at V and 7 bases at J, with 18 bases in the middle. This CDR3 is built from 14 residues. Per the germline V gene, CDR1 is MNHEY and CDR2 is SMNVEV (reference sequence). Here the CDR3 DNA reads TGTGCCAGCAGCGTTGGGGGTGGAGAGGGTGGCTACACCTTC. Translating it yields CASSVGGGEGGYTF.

The V gene is TRBV12-3 or TRBV12-4, the J gene TRBJ1-5; no clear D. V lost 5 bases and J 7 bases, leaving 9 bases between the germline ends. The CDR3 is 12 amino acids. DNA of the CDR3: TGTGCCAGCAGTATAAGCGGCCAGCCCCAGCATTTT. Translated: CASSISGQPQHF.

The chain carries TRBV24-1 and TRBJ1-2; tentative D call: TRBD1 (6 bases). V gave up 3 bases and J gave up 4 bases, with 11 bases separating them. Germline V gene lookup returns CDR1 KGHDR and CDR2 SFDVKD. The CDR3 is 14 amino acids. The CDR3 is CATSDTTGPYGYTF. The DNA for the CDR3 is TGTGCCACCAGTGATACTACAGGGCCCTATGGCTACACCTTC.

This rearrangement joins TRBV6-5 to TRBJ2-1; TRBD2 aligns across 7 bases. Trimming removed 0 bases from V and 8 bases from J; junction bases left unmatched: 4. The germline CDR1 and CDR2 sequences are MNHEY and SVGAGI. The CDR3 extends over 14 amino acids. The CDR3 loop is CASSYSRGGHEQFF. The CDR3 bases are TGTGCCAGCAGTTACTCTCGCGGGGGACATGAGCAGTTCTTC.

The J gene is TRBJ1-4, the V gene TRBV7-9; D unclear. Trimming pared 2 bases from V and 3 bases from J, leaving 10 bases between. There are 15 residues in the CDR3. From germline, CDR1 is SEHNR and CDR2 FQNEAQ (reference sequence). CDR3 coding DNA: TGTGCCAGCAGCTTACGGGAGGGAGCTAATGAAAAACTGTTTTTT. Its translation: CASSLREGANEKLFF.

This sequence joins TRBV12-3 or TRBV12-4 and TRBJ1-1, with D unresolved. V was trimmed by 3 bases and J by 1 base, leaving 6 bases between them. This CDR3 comprises 13 residues. Here the CDR3 reads CASSLSENTEAFF. The CDR3, as DNA: TGTGCCAGCAGTTTGTCAGAGAACACTGAAGCTTTCTTT.

The chain has TRBV5-1 and TRBJ2-2, with a possible D match to TRBD2 (6 bases). The germline V and J ends were trimmed by 0 bases and 6 bases, with 12 bases remaining between them. CDR3 length: 15 residues. Germline CDR1 reads SGHRS; CDR2 reads YFSETQ. The CDR3 DNA reads TGCGCCAGCAGCTTGGTATCGGGAGATGCCGGGGAGCTGTTTTTT. Residues: CASSLVSGDAGELFF.

The V and J genes are TRBV5-6 and TRBJ1-5; D is possibly TRBD1 (6 bases). The ends were cut back, 2 bases at V and 4 bases at J, with 10 bases in the middle. The germline V gene encodes CDR1 SGHDT and CDR2 YYEEEE. This CDR3 has 14 amino acids. This CDR3 reads CASSFGTWNQPQHF. The DNA for the CDR3 is TGTGCCAGCAGCTTCGGGACATGGAATCAGCCCCAGCATTTT. Full variable domain (rest looked up from reference TRBV5-6 and TRBJ1-5): DAGVTQSPTHLIKTRGQQVTLRCSPKSGHDTVSWYQQALGQGPQFIFQYYEEEERQRGNFPDRFSGHQFPNYSSELNVNALLLGDSALYLCASSFGTWNQPQHFGDGTRLSIL.

This chain connects TRBV11-2 to TRBJ2-6; no definite D call. Germline V gene data show CDR1 as SGHAT and CDR2 as FQNNGV. CDR3 length equals 18 residues. V lost 1 base, J lost 0 bases, and 13 bases lay in between. CDR3: CASSLVYSGFSGANVLTF. CDR3 coding DNA: TGTGCCAGCAGCTTAGTATATTCGGGCTTCTCTGGGGCCAACGTCCTGACTTTC.

The genes are TRBV5-1 and TRBJ1-3, with 8 bases identical to TRBD1. The CDR3 is 17 residues long. Germline assignment: CDR1 SGHRS and CDR2 YFSETQ. V lost 4 bases and J lost 4; bases outside the gene matches: 13. CDR3 in amino acids: CASSPTAGQGAGNTIYF. CDR3 nucleotides: TGCGCCAGCAGCCCCACCGCCGGACAGGGAGCAGGAAACACCATATATTTT.

This rearrangement joins TRBV7-9 to TRBJ2-3; D unclear. This CDR3 contains 15 residues. Deletions cut 3 bases from V and 1 base from J, with 11 bases between. Germline V lookup: CDR1 SEHNR, CDR2 FQNEAQ (reference sequence). CDR3: CASSFGSLRTDTQYF. The CDR3 nucleotides are TGTGCCAGCAGCTTCGGGTCCTTGCGCACAGATACGCAGTATTTT.

The V call is TRBV6-5, the J call TRBJ2-7; 7 positions agree with TRBD2. This CDR3 region has 11 residues. Germline values: CDR1 MNHEY, CDR2 SVGAGI. V lost 7 bases to trimming and J lost 7 bases; unmatched junction nucleotides: 4. CDR3: CASTRGEEQYF. As DNA, the CDR3 is TGTGCCAGCACCCGGGGGGAAGAGCAGTACTTC.

This clone was seen more than once but under ten times. The CDR3: CASSLGTGSGSPLHF. The CDR3, as DNA: TGTGCCAGCAGCTTGGGGACGGGGAGCGGTTCACCCCTCCACTTT. The V and J genes are TRBV5-6 and TRBJ1-6; no reliable D call. Trimming removed 0 bases at V and 9 bases at J, with 13 bases between. The CDR3 is 15 residues long. Germline CDR1 reads SGHDT; CDR2 reads YYEEEE.

The chain joins TRBV28 to TRBJ2-1, with 9 nucleotides matching TRBD1. After removal of 8 bases from V and 4 bases from J, the junction contained 6 bases not matched to a gene. Germline values: CDR1 MDHEN, CDR2 SYDVKM. This CDR3 has 14 amino acids. CDR3 nucleotide sequence: TGTGCCAGCGCGGGGACAGGGACTTACAATGAGCAGTTCTTC. Residues: CASAGTGTYNEQFF.

J is TRBJ1-4 and V is TRBV28, with D hard to call. From germline, CDR1 is MDHEN and CDR2 SYDVKM. V dropped 4 bases and J dropped 0 bases, with 12 bases sitting between them. There are 16 residues in the CDR3. CDR3 coding DNA: TGTGCCAGCAGTTCCACACCCATCCCAACTAATGAAAAACTGTTTTTT. Translating it yields CASSSTPIPTNEKLFF.

The CDR3 spells CATSDPAGQGQTGELFF. CDR3 bases: TGTGCCACCAGTGATCCGGCAGGACAGGGGCAAACCGGGGAGCTGTTTTTT. This chain uses TRBV24-1 with TRBJ2-2; 9 bases fit TRBD1. Germline assignment: CDR1 KGHDR and CDR2 SFDVKD. The J segment lost 5 bases and the V segment lost 3 bases, leaving 9 bases of the junction unmatched. The CDR3 has 17 amino acids.

The genes are TRBV11-2 and TRBJ2-7, with D possibly being TRBD1 (5 bases). Germline CDR1 is SGHAT and CDR2 is FQNNGV. The CDR3 sequence is 11 residues long. V lost 5 bases to trimming and J lost 5 bases, with 7 bases between them. CDR3 sequence: CASSLGDEQYF. DNA for the CDR3: TGTGCCAGCAGCCTAGGGGACGAGCAGTACTTC. Full variable domain (remainder filled in from reference TRBV11-2 and TRBJ2-7): EAGVAQSPRYKIIEKRQSVAFWCNPISGHATLYWYQQILGQGPKLLIQFQNNGVVDDSQLPKDRFSAERLKGVDSTLKIQPAKLEDSAVYLCASSLGDEQYFGPGTRLTVT.

V and J are TRBV29-1 and TRBJ1-1; 9 bases line up with TRBD1. This CDR3 comprises 12 residues. V was pared by 6 bases and J by 5 bases, with 4 bases of the junction left unmatched. Per the germline V gene, CDR1 is SQVTM and CDR2 is ANQGSEA. Here the CDR3 DNA reads TGCAGCGTCCGGGACAGGGTGACTGAAGCTTTCTTT. Translated, it gives CSVRDRVTEAFF.

This clone has only one observation. J is TRBJ2-7 and V is TRBV28, with D tentatively TRBD1 or TRBD2 (5 bases each). Trimming pared 5 bases from V and 2 bases from J, leaving 16 bases between. The CDR3 spans 15 residues. Germline V gene sequence: CDR1 MDHEN, CDR2 SYDVKM. CDR3 DNA sequence: TGTGCCAGCAGTGGGGGTGACAGCCTAGCCTACGAGCAGTACTTC. Its translation is CASSGGDSLAYEQYF.